The 18 T cell receptor beta chains reported below all come from one sample, sequenced in a study of T cell changes during pregnancy in multiple sclerosis (dated by TCRdb to between 2018 and 2021). Libraries were prepared through the immunoSEQ multiplex PCR assay. This immuneACCESS table, as held by TCRdb, lists in-frame sequences with V and J called but not all clones. Of the missing ones, under half trace to an unresolved V gene in checked studies; the others have no known cause. A total of roughly 64,000 clones appear in this sample, less than 95% of them only once. Of the sample, about 7% is held by the ten largest clones. Sequenced here: peripheral blood, sampled in the third trimester of pregnancy. The origin of the receptors is a female donor in good health, enrolled as a control in a pregnancy study.

The genes are TRBV30 and TRBJ2-3; possibly TRBD1 for D (5 bases). Germline loops: CDR1 GTSNPN, CDR2 SVGIG (reference sequence). This CDR3 spans 14 amino acids. Trimming cost V 3 bases and J 2 bases, with 12 bases left between them. This CDR3 is CAWSRQTATDTQYF. For the CDR3, the DNA is TGTGCCTGGAGCCGACAGACAGCCACAGATACGCAGTATTTT.

This chain uses TRBV6-6 with TRBJ2-7, with D hard to call. Germline V CDR1 and CDR2: MNHNY, SVGAGI (reference sequence). The CDR3 length is 14 residues. The V gene lost 2 bases and the J gene lost 1 base, with 9 bases spanning the gap. The CDR3 DNA reads as TGTGCCAGCAGTTACGGCCAGAATTCCTACGAGCAGTACTTC. Residues: CASSYGQNSYEQYF.

The V gene is TRBV6-1, the J gene TRBJ1-2, with D perhaps matching TRBD1 (6 bases). CDR1 is MNHNS, CDR2 SASEGT, per germline. The CDR3 is 14 residues long. The V end was cut by 3 bases, the J end by 8 bases, with 16 bases between. This CDR3 is CASSEDQGMRGYTF. The CDR3 nucleotides read TGTGCCAGCAGTGAGGACCAGGGGATGAGGGGCTACACCTTC.

The chain joins TRBV7-8 to TRBJ1-1; D gene uncertain. V was shortened by 5 bases and J by 4 bases, with 14 bases between the two germline ends. Germline V gene sequence: CDR1 SGHVS, CDR2 FQNEAQ. CDR3 length equals 14 residues. The CDR3 reads CASSRTVSSTEAFF. The DNA for the CDR3 is TGTGCCAGCAGCCGGACTGTAAGTTCCACTGAAGCTTTCTTT.

This sequence joins TRBV6-4 and TRBJ1-2; tentative D call: TRBD1 (6 bases). The CDR3 has 14 amino acids. CDR1 and CDR2 from the germline V gene are MRHNA and SNTAGT. V gave up 3 bases and J gave up 0 bases, with 8 bases separating them. This CDR3 reads CASSETGANYGYTF. CDR3 in DNA: TGTGCCAGCAGTGAGACAGGAGCTAACTATGGCTACACCTTC.

V is TRBV6-5 and J is TRBJ2-4, with D perhaps matching TRBD1 (6 bases). The CDR3 sequence is 13 residues long. CDR1 is MNHEY and CDR2 is SVGAGI in the germline V gene. Trimming left V 6 bases short and J 6 bases short, with 12 bases between. DNA for the CDR3: TGTGCCAGCAGCCCAAGGGGGTCAAACATTCAGTACTTC. It translates to CASSPRGSNIQYF.

The V and J genes are TRBV5-5 and TRBJ2-1; a possible D gene is TRBD2 (5 bases). V was pared by 4 bases and J by 9 bases, with 14 bases between. Germline CDR1 SGHKS, CDR2 YYEKEE (reference sequence). The length of the CDR3 is 13 residues. The CDR3 DNA reads TGTGCCAGCAGCGTGGGAGAGGAAGGTGAGCAGTTCTTC. Its protein is CASSVGEEGEQFF.

The rearrangement uses TRBV19 and TRBJ1-6; D may be TRBD1 (6 bases). The CDR3 extends over 17 amino acids. V was trimmed by 6 bases and J by 10 bases, leaving 25 bases between them. Germline lookup yields CDR1 LNHDA and CDR2 SQIVND (reference sequence). In DNA, the CDR3 is TGTGCCAGTAGAGTTAATACCCCCGAACAGGGAAGGTCACCCCTCCACTTT. Its translation is CASRVNTPEQGRSPLHF.

This rearrangement joins TRBV5-1 to TRBJ1-1, with TRBD1 identical over 8 bases. Germline-derived CDR1 and CDR2 are SGHRS and YFSETQ. The CDR3 covers 15 residues. V dropped 2 bases and J dropped 4; count of bases not matched to a gene: 7. The chain's CDR3 is CASSFPDREGTEAFF. Here the CDR3 DNA reads TGCGCCAGCAGCTTCCCGGACAGGGAAGGCACTGAAGCTTTCTTT. Using reference TRBV5-1 and TRBJ1-1 for the parts outside the CDR3, the full variable domain is KAGVTQTPRYLIKTRGQQVTLSCSPISGHRSVSWYQQTPGQGLQFLFEYFSETQRNKGNFPGRFSGRQFSNSRSEMNVSTLELGDSALYLCASSFPDREGTEAFFGQGTRLTVV.

This chain connects TRBV29-1 to TRBJ2-1; the D gene is possibly TRBD1 (5 bases). CDR3 length: 13 amino acids. V lost 7 bases and J lost 0, with 10 bases in between. Germline CDR1 reads SQVTM; CDR2 reads ANQGSEA. CDR3 sequence: CSARESSYNEQFF. The CDR3 nucleotides are TGCAGCGCCAGGGAAAGCTCCTACAATGAGCAGTTCTTC.

The chain recombines TRBV5-1 with TRBJ1-1; tentative D call: TRBD1 (5 bases). V shed 2 bases and J shed 1 base, with 9 bases lying between them. Germline V CDR1 and CDR2: SGHRS, YFSETQ. CDR3 size: 14 residues. The CDR3 nucleotides are TGCGCCAGCAGCTTCGCGGGACCGAACACTGAAGCTTTCTTT. It specifies CASSFAGPNTEAFF.

The chain has TRBV9 and TRBJ1-4; 10 bases align to TRBD1. Germline trimming cut 2 bases from V and 5 bases from J; bases unmatched to any gene: 3. The CDR3 is 15 residues long. The germline CDR1 and CDR2 sequences are SGDLS and YYNGEE. The CDR3 loop reads CASSVDRGANEKLFF. The CDR3 DNA follows: TGTGCCAGCAGCGTGGACAGGGGGGCAAATGAAAAACTGTTTTTT.

DNA for the CDR3: TGTGCCAGCAGTGCCATCCAGGGGAACCCCAATCAGCCCCAGCATTTT. Translating gives CASSAIQGNPNQPQHF. The genes are TRBV27 and TRBJ1-5; perhaps TRBD1 as D (6 bases). CDR3 length equals 16 residues. V was clipped by 5 bases and J by 3 bases, with 17 bases between them. Germline lookup yields CDR1 MNHEY and CDR2 SMNVEV (reference sequence).

The chain is built from TRBV6-5 and TRBJ2-7, with D possibly TRBD1 on 6 matching bases. Germline assignment: CDR1 MNHEY and CDR2 SVGAGI. Trimming cost V 10 bases and J 5 bases, with 18 bases left between them. This CDR3 region has 13 residues. As DNA, the CDR3 is TGTGCCACCGAAGACACAGGGATCCACGAGCAGTACTTC. It encodes CATEDTGIHEQYF.

This chain links TRBV5-8 with TRBJ2-1, with 15 bases lining up with TRBD2. V lost 0 bases, J lost 7 bases, and 5 bases stayed unmatched. Per the germline V gene, CDR1 is SGHTS and CDR2 is YDEGEE. This CDR3 is built from 17 residues. CDR3 coding DNA: TGTGCCAGCAGCTTGGTCTCCGGGACTAGCGGGAGGAATGAGCAGTTCTTC. This encodes CASSLVSGTSGRNEQFF.

The sample holds one count of this clone. The V and J genes are TRBV27 and TRBJ2-1, with D tentatively TRBD2 (6 bases). This CDR3 comprises 15 residues. V dropped 6 bases and J dropped 2 bases, with 14 bases sitting between them. The germline V gene has CDR1 MNHEY and CDR2 SMNVEV (reference sequence). The CDR3 DNA reads as TGTGCCAGCAGCTTCGGGGCGGGGCCCTACAATGAGCAGTTCTTC. Translating gives CASSFGAGPYNEQFF.

CDR3 region: CASRRPTGTEAFF. For the CDR3, the DNA is TGTGCCAGCAGGCGACCCACGGGCACTGAAGCTTTCTTT. The chain employs TRBV27 and TRBJ1-1, with D unclear. Germline loops: CDR1 MNHEY, CDR2 SMNVEV (reference sequence). The CDR3 consists of 13 residues. V was cut by 6 bases and J by 4 bases, with 12 bases left in between.

The V call is TRBV30, the J call TRBJ2-7, with TRBD1 matching 10 bases. J gave up 4 bases and V 3 bases, and 15 bases lay outside the gene matches. The germline V gene encodes CDR1 GTSNPN and CDR2 SVGIG (reference sequence). The length of the CDR3 is 17 residues. The CDR3 protein is CAWRKGIGTGVRYEQYF. CDR3 coding DNA: TGTGCCTGGAGGAAGGGGATCGGGACAGGGGTTAGGTACGAGCAGTACTTC.